This T cell receptor (beta chain) was captured by sequencing in a study of T cell changes during pregnancy in multiple sclerosis (dated by TCRdb to about 2019). As for the study more broadly: In women with multiple sclerosis, the researchers looked at how the T cell repertoire shifted as pregnancy progressed.

Taken from cysteine to phenylalanine, the CDR3 has 15 residues. The sequence is cut down to CDR3 DNA, 45 bases in frame from base 1. V is cut back by 4 bases and J by 2 bases, with 4 bases in the junction unmatched. CDR1 and CDR2 (SGHVS, FNYEAQ) derive from the germline V gene. The library was prepared using the immunoSEQ multiplex PCR assay. TCRdb obtained this table from immuneACCESS and retained in-frame rearrangements with V and J assigned. These tables miss some clones; where compared with another copy, unresolved V genes account for less than half of the shortfall, and the remainder is unexplained. Across this sample there are about 20,000 clones, with 75% to 90% seen only once. The top ten constitute about 20% of the sample. In regard to this clone: Its target antigen remains unknown. Base qualities were left out, and no much larger clone turns up one base away.

This chain is built from TRBV7-6 and TRBJ2-1, with 8 middle bases fitting TRBD2. This sequence was found in a female donor in good health, enrolled as a control in a pregnancy study. Sequencing was performed on CD8+ T cells from peripheral blood mononuclear cells, taken after pregnancy. The CDR3 region reads CASSSGLGAYNEQFF. At the DNA level, the sequence is TGTGCCAGCAGCTCGGGACTAGGAGCCTACAATGAGCAGTTCTTC.